This TCR beta chain originates from a study of CD4 T cells in lung cancer (dated by TCRdb to between 2018 and 2021). Looking at the study overall: The study screened blood T cells of NSCLC patients for responses to candidate mutation-encoded neoepitopes and isolated neoantigen-specific CD4+ T-cell clones and TCRs. The resected patients had lung adenocarcinoma or squamous cell carcinoma, were aged 60 to 69 at blood donation, and mostly were former smokers. Treatments the patients had received before donating blood included platinum chemotherapy, and some of the patients were given nivolumab or pembrolizumab. TCRB deep sequencing tracked the frequency of neoantigen-specific clonotypes in tumor resections, non-adjacent lung and cultured T-cell products.

Library preparation used the immunoSEQ multiplex PCR assay. DNA was isolated with Qiagen DNeasy or QIAamp micro DNA kits and TCRB sequenced with the Adaptive Biotechnology human TCRB sequencing kit. Sequencing of TCRB libraries was performed on an Illumina MiSeq. On the study's bioinformatics: TCRB sequence data were analyzed with the kit provider's software, and tumor enrichment of clonotype templates was tested with Fisher's exact test. The table comes from immuneACCESS by way of TCRdb, which keeps in-frame sequences with V and J called. Part of the clones is missing from these tables; in studies checked, under half for an unresolved V gene and the rest for unknown reasons. D and trimming come from the DNA, and the V and J calls and clone size come from that table. The sample includes 330 or so clones, with roughly 90% observed a single time. The biggest ten clones account for around 70% of the sample.

PBMCs were stimulated with mutant 27-mer peptides plus IL21, IL7, IL15 and IL2 for under 15 days, then restimulated with peptide-pulsed autologous B cells. After restimulation with peptide-pulsed B cells, live IFNgamma-secreting T cells were sorted on a FACS Aria2 by cytokine capture. Sorted cells were expanded for about 14 to 20 days at limiting dilution, with roughly 3 or 11 cells per well, using irradiated allogeneic PBMCs, phytohemagglutinin and IL2. Peripheral blood samples or leukapheresis products were collected from the patients. Antigen specificity of expanded lines was screened by IFNgamma ELISA against autologous B cells pulsed with mutant peptides. With regard to this clone: This clone's antigen is unknown. It has no much larger one-base neighbor in the sample; base qualities were not kept.

Results and caveats for the whole study, not just this receptor: Some responses derived from blood might reflect in vitro priming of naive T cells or cross-reactivity instead of memory responses to the cancer. Nonspecific IFNgamma producers of unknown purity were included among IFNgamma-sorted cells, so expanded lines were found to range from monoclonal to oligoclonal.

CDR1 and CDR2, looked up from the germline V gene, are LGHNA and YSLEER. The V and J ends are trimmed by 0 bases and 13 bases, leaving 16 bases between them. There are 15 amino acids in the CDR3, from cysteine to phenylalanine inclusive. Just the 45-base CDR3 DNA is kept, in frame starting at base 1. The sample comprised a CD4+ T cell line or clone grown in culture. This TCR came from a woman aged 55-70 years with non-small cell lung cancer. Some clones in this sample may be carry-over from other donors' samples. The chain was built from TRBV4-3 and TRBJ1-6; perhaps TRBD1 is the D gene, with 5 bases matching. The nucleotides read TGCGCCAGCAGCCAAGATGTTGGGGGAGTACCTCCCCTCCACTTT. Translated, this gives CASSQDVGGVPPLHF.